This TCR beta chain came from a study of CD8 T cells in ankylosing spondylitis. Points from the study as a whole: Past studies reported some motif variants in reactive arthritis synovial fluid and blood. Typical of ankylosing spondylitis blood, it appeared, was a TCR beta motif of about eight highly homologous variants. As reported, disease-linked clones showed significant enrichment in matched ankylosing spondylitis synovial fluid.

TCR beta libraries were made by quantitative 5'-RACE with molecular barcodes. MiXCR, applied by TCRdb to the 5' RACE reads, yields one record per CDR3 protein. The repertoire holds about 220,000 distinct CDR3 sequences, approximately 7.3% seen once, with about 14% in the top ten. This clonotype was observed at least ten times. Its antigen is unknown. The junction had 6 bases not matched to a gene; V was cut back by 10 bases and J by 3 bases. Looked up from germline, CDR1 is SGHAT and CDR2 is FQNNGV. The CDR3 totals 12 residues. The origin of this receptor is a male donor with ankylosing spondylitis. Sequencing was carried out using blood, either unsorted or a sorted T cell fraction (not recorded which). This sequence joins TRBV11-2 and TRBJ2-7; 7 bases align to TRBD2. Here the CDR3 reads CAIASGGYEQYF. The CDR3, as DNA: TGTGCCATTGCTAGCGGAGGCTACGAGCAGTACTTC.